The next 31 T cell receptor beta chains were all read from a single sample in a study of blood T cell repertoires in COVID-19. Here immunoSEQ multiplex PCR was the method, and the copy in TCRdb shows in-frame clones only, minus some. The sample has 450,000 or so clones; about 90% are singletons. Sequences were obtained from peripheral blood. All receptors derive from a man between 18 and 35 years old with COVID-19, enrolled during active disease.

The chain combines TRBV5-1 with TRBJ2-7; 11 positions agree with TRBD1. V dropped 4 bases and J dropped 4; count of bases not matched to a gene: 4. Looked up from germline, CDR1 is SGHRS and CDR2 is YFSETQ. This CDR3 comprises 14 residues. The CDR3 region is CASSQGTGGYEQYF. In DNA form, the CDR3 reads TGCGCCAGCAGCCAAGGGACAGGGGGGTACGAGCAGTACTTC.

This chain links TRBV5-1 with TRBJ2-1; 8 bases are shared with TRBD2. This CDR3 comprises 18 residues. V gave up 1 base and J gave up 2 bases; unmatched junction bases: 11. Looked up from germline, CDR1 is SGHRS and CDR2 is YFSETQ. In DNA form, the CDR3 reads TGCGCCAGCAGCTTGCCCCCTCGGGGGGGGAGCCCCTACAATGAGCAGTTCTTC. Translating it yields CASSLPPRGGSPYNEQFF.

The sample holds a few counts of this clone. The rearrangement links TRBV11-2 to TRBJ1-1; D possibly corresponds to TRBD1 (6 bases). V gave up 0 bases and J gave up 7 bases, with 12 bases separating them. The CDR3 extends over 14 amino acids. CDR1 is SGHAT, CDR2 FQNNGV, per germline. The CDR3 DNA reads as TGTGCCAGCAGCTTAGAAGCCTCAGGGGTTGAAGCTTTCTTT. As protein: CASSLEASGVEAFF.

V and J are TRBV18 and TRBJ2-5; TRBD1 is a possible D gene (6 bases). Between the trimmed V and J ends, which lost 5 bases and 6 bases, there was a span of 13 bases. CDR1 KGHSH and CDR2 LQKENI come from the germline V gene. The CDR3 extends over 13 amino acids. The CDR3 coding sequence is TGTGCCAGCTCAACAACAGGGCGGCAGACCCAGTACTTC. Encoded protein: CASSTTGRQTQYF.

The chain carries TRBV7-8 and TRBJ1-2; no firm D call. V was pared by 4 bases and J by 4 bases, with 16 bases between. The CDR3 covers 15 residues. Looked up from germline, CDR1 is SGHVS and CDR2 is FQNEAQ. The CDR3 bases are TGTGCCAGCAGCTCAGAAGCCTTCGAGGTCTATGGCTACACCTTC. Translated: CASSSEAFEVYGYTF.

This rearrangement joins TRBV24-1 to TRBJ2-2, with D perhaps TRBD2 (6 bases). From germline, CDR1 is KGHDR and CDR2 SFDVKD. The CDR3 consists of 16 residues. Deletions cut 4 bases from V and 4 bases from J, with 15 bases between. The CDR3 bases are TGTGCCACCAGTGACCCCGGGGGAAAGAGCACCGGGGAGCTGTTTTTT. This translates into CATSDPGGKSTGELFF.

This chain joins TRBV7-3 and TRBJ2-6; D may be TRBD1 (6 bases). Germline CDR1 and CDR2: SGHTA and FQGTGA. V dropped 4 bases and J dropped 2 bases, with 9 bases sitting between them. This CDR3 has 15 amino acids. CDR3 nucleotide sequence: TGTGCCAGCAGCTCCCAGGGGACTGGGGCCAACGTCCTGACTTTC. Encoded protein: CASSSQGTGANVLTF. Full variable domain (outside the CDR3, taken from reference TRBV7-3 and TRBJ2-6): GAGVSQTPSNKVTEKGKYVELRCDPISGHTALYWYRQSLGQGPEFLIYFQGTGAADDSGLPNDRFFAVRPEGSVSTLKIQRTERGDSAVYLCASSSQGTGANVLTFGAGSRLTVL.

The V call is TRBV19, the J call TRBJ2-2; 10 nucleotides align to TRBD1. Trimming took 4 bases from V and 7 from J; bases not matched to a gene: 3. The V gene's germline CDR1 is LNHDA and CDR2 SQIVND (reference sequence). This CDR3 region has 14 residues. In DNA, the CDR3 is TGTGCCAGTAGTAGGGACAGGGGAATCGGGGAGCTGTTTTTT. Protein sequence: CASSRDRGIGELFF.

This CDR3 reads CASSEGFTVVAEAFF. The DNA for the CDR3 is TGTGCCAGCAGCGAGGGATTCACGGTAGTCGCTGAAGCTTTCTTT. V is TRBV2 and J is TRBJ1-1; D is unclear. The germline V gene encodes CDR1 SNHLY and CDR2 FYNNEI. V gave up 6 bases and J gave up 6 bases, with 20 bases separating them. The CDR3 is 15 amino acids.

This chain uses TRBV5-5 with TRBJ2-1, with TRBD2 as a possible D gene (5 bases). This CDR3 comprises 13 residues. V lost 2 bases to trimming and J lost 8 bases, with 11 bases between them. Looked up from germline, CDR1 is SGHKS and CDR2 is YYEKEE (reference sequence). The CDR3 DNA reads as TGTGCCAGCAGCTTAGGACTGTTCGATGAGCAGTTCTTC. Protein sequence: CASSLGLFDEQFF.

This chain uses TRBV19 with TRBJ1-6; 7 bases align to TRBD1. With V trimmed by 5 bases and J by 9 bases, 10 bases remained unmatched. The length of the CDR3 is 15 residues. Germline V gene lookup returns CDR1 LNHDA and CDR2 SQIVND (reference sequence). The CDR3 loop reads CASSLQGLRGSPLHF. In DNA, the CDR3 is TGTGCCAGTAGTCTACAGGGGCTACGGGGTTCACCCCTCCACTTT.

The CDR3 bases are TGTGCCAGCAGCCCGAACCGGGACTTTAATTCACCCCTCCACTTT. It yields the protein CASSPNRDFNSPLHF. The chain carries TRBV3-1 (or the pseudogene TRBV3-2) and TRBJ1-6; a possible D gene is TRBD1 (5 bases). Germline V gives CDR1 LGHDT, CDR2 YNNKEL (reference sequence). V was cut by 4 bases and J by 6 bases, with 13 bases left in between. This CDR3 comprises 15 residues.

This clone has only one observation. The chain joins TRBV27 to TRBJ2-3; 14 nucleotides match TRBD2. V was pared by 5 bases and J by 5 bases, with 6 bases of the junction left unmatched. CDR1 and CDR2 (germline): MNHEY, SMNVEV (reference sequence). The CDR3 is made up of 16 amino acids. The CDR3 loop is CASSLGTSGRIDTQYF. In DNA form, the CDR3 reads TGTGCCAGCAGTCTTGGGACTAGCGGGAGAATAGATACGCAGTATTTT.

V and J are TRBV2 and TRBJ2-2; 7 bases are a match to TRBD1. The CDR3 totals 13 residues. V dropped 8 bases and J dropped 7; count of bases not matched to a gene: 7. Germline V gene sequence: CDR1 SNHLY, CDR2 FYNNEI. Written as DNA, the CDR3 is TGTGCCAGCCGACAGGGAAGGAACGGGGAGCTGTTTTTT. Its protein product is CASRQGRNGELFF. The variable domain in full, completed from reference TRBV2 and TRBJ2-2, reads EPEVTQTPSHQVTQMGQEVILRCVPISNHLYFYWYRQILGQKVEFLVSFYNNEISEKSEIFDDQFSVERPDGSNFTLKIRSTKLEDSAMYFCASRQGRNGELFFGEGSRLTVL.

The count of this clone is one. The chain combines TRBV5-1 with TRBJ2-1, with 7 positions matching TRBD1. Per the germline V gene, CDR1 is SGHRS and CDR2 is YFSETQ. The CDR3 consists of 13 residues. With V trimmed by 0 bases and J by 9 bases, 3 bases remained unmatched. The CDR3 loop reads CASSLGQGFEQFF. DNA for the CDR3: TGCGCCAGCAGCTTGGGACAGGGTTTTGAGCAGTTCTTC.

This chain joins TRBV28 and TRBJ2-5; 12 nucleotides match TRBD2. Unmatched junction bases numbered 13, after V lost 8 bases and J lost 0 bases. Germline assignment: CDR1 MDHEN and CDR2 SYDVKM. This CDR3 spans 18 amino acids. CDR3 residues: CASSRGLAGTRYQETQYF. In DNA form, the CDR3 reads TGTGCCAGCTCTAGAGGACTAGCGGGGACAAGATACCAAGAGACCCAGTACTTC.

The chain is built from TRBV19 and TRBJ2-7; 11 bases are shared with TRBD2. The trim removed 11 bases at V and 4 bases at J, leaving 10 bases unmatched. This CDR3 is 14 amino acids long. Germline V gene data show CDR1 as LNHDA and CDR2 as SQIVND (reference sequence). The CDR3 is CASGGTSGEYEQYF. The DNA for the CDR3 is TGTGCCTCAGGGGGGACTAGCGGAGAATACGAGCAGTACTTC. Full variable domain (missing parts from reference TRBV19 and TRBJ2-7): DGGITQSPKYLFRKEGQNVTLSCEQNLNHDAMYWYRQDPGQGLRLIYYSQIVNDFQKGDIAEGYSVSREKKESFPLTVTSAQKNPTAFYLCASGGTSGEYEQYFGPGTRLTVT.

The genes are TRBV19 and TRBJ2-5; 7 positions match TRBD1. V lost 6 bases, J lost 1 base, and 8 bases stayed unmatched. The germline CDR1 and CDR2 sequences are LNHDA and SQIVND (reference sequence). There are 15 residues in the CDR3. CDR3 in DNA: TGTGCCAGTAGACAGACAGGGACGAGCCAAGAGACCCAGTACTTC. The encoded protein is CASRQTGTSQETQYF.

CDR3 region: CASREDRAYEQYF. DNA for the CDR3: TGTGCCAGCAGGGAGGACAGAGCCTACGAGCAGTACTTC. The chain carries TRBV2 and TRBJ2-7; D possibly corresponds to TRBD1 (6 bases). The CDR3 length is 13 residues. The V gene lost 6 bases and the J gene lost 2 bases, with 11 bases spanning the gap. The germline V gene encodes CDR1 SNHLY and CDR2 FYNNEI.

This chain links TRBV12-5 with TRBJ2-3; D may be TRBD2 (6 bases). The V gene's germline CDR1 is LGHNT and CDR2 FRNRAP. V was clipped by 5 bases and J by 4 bases, with 10 bases between them. The CDR3 runs to 13 residues. Here the CDR3 reads CASGGSGADTQYF. The CDR3 DNA reads TGTGCTAGTGGTGGCTCGGGGGCAGATACGCAGTATTTT. Filled out from reference TRBV12-5 and TRBJ2-3, the complete variable domain reads DARVTQTPRHKVTEMGQEVTMRCQPILGHNTVFWYRQTMMQGLELLAYFRNRAPLDDSGMPKDRFSAEMPDATLATLKIQPSEPRDSAVYFCASGGSGADTQYFGPGTRLTVL.

This clone was seen ten or more times. The chain joins TRBV16 to TRBJ2-1, with 11 positions matching TRBD2. This CDR3 is 14 amino acids long. Per germline, CDR1 KGHSY and CDR2 FQNENV. V lost 7 bases and J lost 7; bases outside the gene matches: 6. The CDR3 sequence: CASTTSGRGNEQFF. In nucleotides, the CDR3 is TGTGCCAGCACCACTAGCGGGAGAGGGAATGAGCAGTTCTTC.

The chain uses TRBV19 and TRBJ1-6; D not resolved. This CDR3 has 15 residues. CDR1 LNHDA and CDR2 SQIVND come from the germline V gene (reference sequence). V lost 5 bases and J lost 7, with 15 bases in between. The CDR3 region is CASSWFSVQNSPLHF. CDR3 nucleotide sequence: TGTGCCAGTAGTTGGTTCAGTGTACAGAATTCACCCCTCCACTTT.

In this sample, this clone turned up once. This rearrangement joins TRBV29-1 to TRBJ2-7, with a weak D call TRBD2 (5 bases). V was clipped by 4 bases and J by 3 bases, with 7 bases between them. CDR3 size: 11 residues. Per germline, CDR1 SQVTM and CDR2 ANQGSEA. Here the CDR3 reads CSVARDYEQYF. The DNA of the CDR3 is TGCAGCGTTGCCCGGGACTACGAGCAGTACTTC.

CDR3 nucleotides: TGTGCCAGCAGCTCCCGACTAGCGGGGGGCCCAGATACGCAGTATTTT. Residues: CASSSRLAGGPDTQYF. This chain uses TRBV7-7 with TRBJ2-3; 13 bases map to TRBD2. This CDR3 comprises 16 residues. Germline-derived CDR1 and CDR2 are SSHAT and FNYEAQ (reference sequence). The V segment lost 4 bases and the J segment 4 bases; nucleotides outside the gene matches: 5.

CDR3 coding DNA: TGTGCCAGTACGACTAGCGGGGGAACGAACACCGGGGAGCTGTTTTTT. It codes for CASTTSGGTNTGELFF. J is TRBJ2-2 and V is TRBV14, with 12 bases fitting TRBD2. Germline CDR1 is SGHDN and CDR2 is FVKESK. This CDR3 has 16 residues. V lost 9 bases and J lost 0; bases outside the gene matches: 5.

The V call is TRBV11-2, the J call TRBJ1-2; D is ambiguous. The V gene's germline CDR1 is SGHAT and CDR2 FQNNGV. With 0 bases removed from V and 4 bases from J, the gap between germline ends came to 15 bases. The CDR3 runs 16 residues. The CDR3 DNA reads TGTGCCAGCAGCTTAGAATTGGGAGGGTTTGGCTATGGCTACACCTTC. Protein: CASSLELGGFGYGYTF.

This clone occurred once. The V and J genes are TRBV10-2 and TRBJ1-4; D gene ambiguous. The germline V gene encodes CDR1 WSHSY and CDR2 SAAADI. Trimming took off 3 bases at V and 0 bases at J, with 14 bases between the two ends. This CDR3 comprises 17 residues. The CDR3: CASSEGPDEATNEKLFF. The CDR3 DNA is TGCGCCAGCAGTGAAGGCCCGGATGAGGCAACTAATGAAAAACTGTTTTTT.

This clone was observed a handful of times. The rearrangement joins TRBV28 to TRBJ2-1; 7 bases match TRBD2. Per germline, CDR1 MDHEN and CDR2 SYDVKM. The CDR3 consists of 16 residues. The J segment lost 3 bases and the V segment lost 2 bases, leaving 7 bases of the junction unmatched. The CDR3 region is CASSLPGLAGYNEQFF. The DNA for the CDR3 is TGTGCCAGCAGTTTACCCGGTTTAGCGGGCTACAATGAGCAGTTCTTC.

The chain is built from TRBV20-1 and TRBJ2-1; 8 bases align to TRBD2. In germline, CDR1 is DFQATT, CDR2 SNEGSKA (reference sequence). This CDR3 has 14 residues. With V trimmed by 3 bases and J by 12 bases, 13 bases remained unmatched. The CDR3 DNA is TGCAGTGCTAGTATGGCTAGCGGGTTCCGGACGCAGTTCTTC. This sequence encodes CSASMASGFRTQFF.

The chain couples TRBV18 to TRBJ2-7; a weak D match, TRBD2 (5 bases). CDR3 length: 15 amino acids. From germline, CDR1 is KGHSH and CDR2 LQKENI. The germline V and J ends were trimmed by 3 bases and 6 bases, with 18 bases remaining between them. CDR3 region: CASSPAAVGIGEQYF. CDR3 nucleotides: TGTGCCAGCTCACCGGCCGCGGTCGGGATCGGCGAGCAGTACTTC.

The V call is TRBV6-1, the J call TRBJ2-7, with D possibly being TRBD1 (6 bases). Germline values: CDR1 MNHNS, CDR2 SASEGT. There are 14 residues in the CDR3. V dropped 3 bases and J dropped 6 bases, with 15 bases sitting between them. Here the CDR3 DNA reads TGTGCCAGCAGTGACAGGGGAGAAGTAGGCGAGCAGTACTTC. Amino acids: CASSDRGEVGEQYF.